The 6 T cell receptor beta chains presented below share a single source sample, sequenced in a study of blood T cells in healthy people across ages. A second PCR of about 7 to 12 cycles used a sample-barcoded 5' primer and a J-beta primer mix. From the 5' RACE reads, TCRdb called clonotypes with MiXCR, one entry per CDR3 protein. The profile shows 1.6 million or so distinct CDR3 sequences, roughly 30% of them singletons. The sequenced sample consisted of blood. The source is a woman aged 25-40 years in good health.

With regard to this clonotype: Just one base apart from a much larger clone, this may be a read error. The chain employs TRBV25-1 and TRBJ2-7, with a weak D call TRBD2 (5 bases). The CDR3 is 13 amino acids. Germline-derived CDR1 and CDR2 are MGHDK and SYGVNS. CDR3 coding DNA: TGTGCCGGCAGTCCCCGGTCGAGCGGCGAGCAGTACTTC. Protein sequence: CAGSPRSSGEQYF.

This clonotype appeared once. At one end, the junction sequence differs from germline, possibly due to a read error. The chain carries TRBV4-1 and TRBJ2-3, with D possibly matching TRBD2 (7 bases). This CDR3 is 16 amino acids long. The germline V gene has CDR1 MGHRA and CDR2 YSYEKL. The CDR3 loop reads CASSQEGGPFGGTQCF. For the CDR3, the DNA is TGCGCCAGCAGCCAAGAGGGGGGGCCCTTCGGGGGGACGCAGTGTTTT.

This clonotype occurred a few times. The CDR3 here is CASSSATSGGEGSEQFF. DNA for the CDR3: TGTGCCAGCAGCTCCGCGACTAGCGGGGGCGAGGGTAGTGAGCAGTTCTTC. The chain carries TRBV13 and TRBJ2-1; 12 nucleotides line up with TRBD2. Trimming cost V 4 bases and J 9 bases; bases outside gene matches: 13. CDR3 length: 17 amino acids. The V gene's germline CDR1 is PRHDT and CDR2 FYEKMQ (reference sequence).

The chain carries TRBV28 and TRBJ2-1; the D gene could be TRBD1 or TRBD2 (5 bases each). The CDR3 runs 13 residues. Germline CDR1 is MDHEN and CDR2 is SYDVKM. V lost 5 bases to trimming and J lost 7 bases, with 12 bases between them. CDR3 bases: TGTGCCAGCAGTGAAGGGACGGAAAATGAGCAGTTCTTC. Protein sequence: CASSEGTENEQFF.

This clonotype was counted a few times. The chain combines TRBV18 with TRBJ2-3; 8 nucleotides agree with TRBD2. The CDR3 runs to 16 residues. Germline V gives CDR1 KGHSH, CDR2 LQKENI. The ends lost 5 bases at V and 0 bases at J; junction bases unmatched: 7. CDR3 residues: CASSVASGSSTDTQYF. CDR3 nucleotide sequence: TGTGCCAGCTCAGTCGCTAGCGGGTCTAGCACAGATACGCAGTATTTT.

The chain employs TRBV7-6 and TRBJ1-4; no reliable D call. CDR1 is SGHVS and CDR2 is FNYEAQ in the germline V gene. The CDR3 runs to 15 residues. Trimming cost V 9 bases and J 2 bases, with 16 bases left between them. CDR3 protein: CASSLRALTNEKLFF. The CDR3 nucleotides read TGTGCCAGTAGCCTACGGGCCTTGACTAATGAAAAACTGTTTTTT.